These T cell receptor beta chains were read from a single sample in a study of early T cells in non-severe SARS-CoV-2 infection. Via MiXCR, TCRdb re-called the 5' RACE reads, giving one row per CDR3 protein. The table has some 57,000 distinct CDR3 sequences, roughly 13% seen once; the top ten hold approximately 10%. Sequences were obtained from whole blood. These receptors were taken from an adult who was a healthcare worker with PCR-confirmed SARS-CoV-2 infection or an uninfected control (not recorded which). CDR3s include the opening cysteine and the closing phenylalanine or tryptophan. Fields, in order: CDR3 DNA, CDR3 protein, D gene, J gene, V gene, clone size. A D gene is named only where the DNA matches it firmly. Size is omitted from some rows. Given values are once, few, many or a class for expanded clones.

TGTGCCAGCAGCTTGAGGGGGCTTACGACAGATACGCAGTATTTT | CASSLRGLTTDTQYF | TRBD1 | TRBJ2-3 | TRBV11-2 | NA
TGTGCCAGCAGCTTACCCAGCTGGGGCTCTGGAAACACCATATATTTT | CASSLPSWGSGNTIYF | NA | TRBJ1-3 | TRBV7-6 | many
TGTGCCAGCAGCCCTGGGACTAGCGGGAGCGACGACGAGCAGTACTTC | CASSPGTSGSDDEQYF | TRBD2 | TRBJ2-7 | TRBV14 | many
TGTGCCAGCAGTTCATACCCGGGACGGAGAGCGAACACCGGGGAGCTGTTTTTT | CASSSYPGRRANTGELFF | NA | TRBJ2-2 | TRBV28 | few
TGTGCCAGCAGCTCGAGACTAGCGGGGGACTACGAGCAGTACTTC | CASSSRLAGDYEQYF | TRBD2 | TRBJ2-7 | TRBV7-9 | few
TGTGCCAGCGGTCCACAGGGGTGGGAGCAGTACTTC | CASGPQGWEQYF | TRBD1 | TRBJ2-7 | TRBV3-1 | once
TGTGCCAGTAGTATAGGCGGAAACTATGGCTACACCTTC | CASSIGGNYGYTF | NA | TRBJ1-2 | TRBV19 | NA
TGTGCCTGGAGTTTACTCATGAACACTGAAGCTTTCTTT | CAWSLLMNTEAFF | NA | TRBJ1-1 | TRBV30 | few
TGTGCCAGCAGCCTATTAGGACGGTCCGCCATATATTTT | CASSLLGRSAIYF | NA | TRBJ1-3 | TRBV5-6 | few
TGTGCCTGGAGCCAGGGATTATCACCCCTCCACTTT | CAWSQGLSPLHF | NA | TRBJ1-6 | TRBV30 | many
TGTGCCAGCAGTTACTGGGCAGGGTCGGCGGAAGCTTTCTTT | CASSYWAGSAEAFF | NA | TRBJ1-1 | TRBV6-2/TRBV6-3 | NA
TGTGCCAGCAGCCCCGGGACTAGCGGGAAGGAGACCCAGTACTTC | CASSPGTSGKETQYF | TRBD2 | TRBJ2-5 | TRBV11-2 | few
TGTGCCAGCAGTTACTCGCTCGGCTCCTACGAGCAGTACTTC | CASSYSLGSYEQYF | NA | TRBJ2-7 | TRBV6-5 | many
TGTGCCAGCAGTCCCGGGACCAGAGATACGCAGTATTTT | CASSPGTRDTQYF | NA | TRBJ2-3 | TRBV28 | many
TGCGCCAGCAGAACGGACCATTCTAACTATGGCTACACCTTC | CASRTDHSNYGYTF | NA | TRBJ1-2 | TRBV5-1 | few
TGTGCCAGCAGTTACTCGGGCTTCTCCGGTGCCTACAATGAGCAGTTCTTC | CASSYSGFSGAYNEQFF | NA | TRBJ2-1 | TRBV6-6 | many